This T cell receptor beta chain appears in the sequencing data of a study of immune evolution from preneoplasia to lung adenocarcinoma. Germline V gene lookup returns CDR1 MDHEN and CDR2 SYDVKM. There are 15 residues in the CDR3. The ends were cut back, 5 bases at V and 2 bases at J, with 15 bases in the middle. Concerning this clone itself: Its antigen is currently unknown.

TCRdb's copy holds only in-frame clones and misses some; the assay was immunoSEQ multiplex PCR. This table holds about 14,000 clones, approximately 85% found once. Study findings and constraints: Highest clonality occurred in KRAS-mutant, not EGFR-mutant or double wild-type, nodules.

Sequencing was performed on FFPE lung adenocarcinoma in situ tissue. The TCR was taken from a donor older than 65 with lung adenocarcinoma. This sequence joins TRBV28 and TRBJ1-1; D perhaps matches TRBD1 (5 bases). In DNA form, the CDR3 reads TGTGCCAGCAGTCTCAGGACTGGGACTAACACTGAAGCTTTCTTT. Amino acids: CASSLRTGTNTEAFF. The whole variable domain, remainder taken from reference TRBV28 and TRBJ1-1, is DVKVTQSSRYLVKRTGEKVFLECVQDMDHENMFWYRQDPGLGLRLIYFSYDVKMKEKGDIPEGYSVSREKKERFSLILESASTNQTSMYLCASSLRTGTNTEAFFGQGTRLTVV.